The rows below give T cell receptor beta chains drawn from one sample of a study of T cell repertoires in ileal Crohn's disease. Clones were sequenced by immunoSEQ multiplex PCR, and TCRdb holds only the in-frame ones, with some missing. The repertoire holds approximately 6,700 clones, with 80% to 95% as singletons. Sequencing was done on a sample of ileal tissue. These receptors were collected from an adult with Crohn's disease. The CDR3 runs from the conserved cysteine through the conserved F or W. The order of the fields is D gene, J gene, clone size, V gene, CDR3 DNA, CDR3 protein. A D gene is named only where the DNA matches it firmly. For some rows the clone size is stated as once, few or many, or as a class when expanded; others skip it.

.	TRBJ2-3	once	TRBV28	TGTGCCAGCCCTCCGGGACTCGAAAGCACAGATACGCAGTATTTT	CASPPGLESTDTQYF
.	TRBJ2-2	.	TRBV19	TGTGCCAGTAGTATCCCGATCTACCTTCAGGGATCCGGGGAGCTGTTTTTT	CASSIPIYLQGSGELFF
.	TRBJ2-2	.	TRBV19	TGTGCCAGTAGTATGGTTAAGCCGGGGGACACCGGGGAGCTGTTTTTT	CASSMVKPGDTGELFF
TRBD1	TRBJ1-2	.	TRBV6-6	TGTGCCAGCAGTACACAGGGGGTCTATGGCTACACCTTC	CASSTQGVYGYTF
TRBD1	TRBJ2-3	.	TRBV5-4	TGTGCCAGCAGCCGTGACAGGGGCACAGATACGCAGTATTTT	CASSRDRGTDTQYF
.	TRBJ1-5	.	TRBV5-6	TGTGCCAGCAGCTTACAGGGTTTCAATCAGCCCCAGCATTTT	CASSLQGFNQPQHF
TRBD2	TRBJ2-7	.	TRBV19	TGTGCCAGTAGCGCCGGACTAGCGGGAACATACGAGCAGTACTTC	CASSAGLAGTYEQYF
TRBD1	TRBJ2-1	.	TRBV5-4	TGTGCCAGCAGCACGCCAAGGGCCGGGACAGGGTACAATGAGCAGTTCTTC	CASSTPRAGTGYNEQFF
TRBD1	TRBJ2-7	.	TRBV28	TGTGCCAGCACCGCGGACAGGGACGAGCAGTACTTC	CASTADRDEQYF
.	TRBJ1-4	.	TRBV27	TGTGCCAGCAGTTTATTGGGACTAACCGATGAAAAACTGTTTTTT	CASSLLGLTDEKLFF
.	TRBJ2-3	.	TRBV7-9	TGTGCCAGCGGCCCCAGGGGGGTCACAGATACGCAGTATTTT	CASGPRGVTDTQYF
TRBD1	TRBJ1-1	.	TRBV7-3	TGTGCCAGCAGCGGTGGACAGGGATCTGAAGCTTTCTTT	CASSGGQGSEAFF
.	TRBJ1-6	.	TRBV6-4	TGTGCCAGCAGTGACCGGGACTCCAGTTCACCCCTCCACTTT	CASSDRDSSSPLHF
.	TRBJ2-1	.	TRBV9	TGTGCCAGCAGCGCAGCAGGGTTCGGTGAGCAGTTCTTC	CASSAAGFGEQFF
TRBD2	TRBJ2-7	.	TRBV28	TGTGCCAGCAGACGGCTGGCGGGAGGGCGCCAGTACTTC	CASRRLAGGRQYF
.	TRBJ1-2	.	TRBV5-4	TGTGCCAGCAGCAGCCCCACAGGGTCCTATGGCTACACCTTC	CASSSPTGSYGYTF
TRBD1	TRBJ2-1	.	TRBV12-5	TGTGCTAGTGTCGGGGGACAGGGTTACAATGAGCAGTTCTTC	CASVGGQGYNEQFF
.	TRBJ1-3	once	TRBV30	TGTGCCTGGAGTGTAGTGGCAGGGCCTGGAAACACCATATATTTT	CAWSVVAGPGNTIYF
TRBD2	TRBJ2-7	.	TRBV6-5	TGTGCCAGCACTGGACTAGGCAACTACGAGCAGTACTTC	CASTGLGNYEQYF
TRBD2	TRBJ2-1	.	TRBV5-8	TGTGCCAGCAGCGCGGGGGACTTCCCATACAATGAGCAGTTCTTC	CASSAGDFPYNEQFF
TRBD2	TRBJ2-1	.	TRBV7-3	TGTGCCAGCAGCTTATCTAGCGGGGTCGAGCAGTTCTTC	CASSLSSGVEQFF
.	TRBJ1-5	.	TRBV21-1	TGTGCCAGCAGCAAAAGCGGGGGTAGCAATCAGCCCCAGCATTTT	CASSKSGGSNQPQHF
.	TRBJ1-3	.	TRBV15	TGTGCCACCAGCAAAAGAGGGGGAGCTGGAAACACCATATATTTT	CATSKRGGAGNTIYF
.	TRBJ1-1	.	TRBV7-8	TGTGCCAGCAGCTTCGGGGGTAAAGGTTTCTTT	CASSFGGKGFF
TRBD1	TRBJ1-4	.	TRBV7-9	TGTGCCAGCAGCCCCCGTGGACAGGGCTTTAATGAAAAACTGTTTTTT	CASSPRGQGFNEKLFF
.	TRBJ1-5	.	TRBV6-1	TGTGCCAGCAGTGAAGGGGGAGGGAGTCAGCCCCAGCATTTT	CASSEGGGSQPQHF
TRBD2	TRBJ2-1	.	TRBV6-4	TGTGCCAGCAGTGAACACTTGCTGCGGGAGTCCACCAACAATGAGCAGTTCTTC	CASSEHLLRESTNNEQFF
.	TRBJ2-4	.	TRBV15	TGTGCCACCAGCAGGGGCCGGTTATCTACAAACATTCAGTACTTC	CATSRGRLSTNIQYF
TRBD1	TRBJ1-4	once	TRBV5-1	TGCGCCAGCAGCCCCCCTACAGGGGGCGTGGGTGAAAAACTGTTTTTT	CASSPPTGGVGEKLFF
TRBD2	TRBJ2-7	once	TRBV28	TGTGCCAGCAGTAAAATCACACTAGCGGGTTCCTACGAGCAGTACTTC	CASSKITLAGSYEQYF
.	TRBJ2-3	.	TRBV5-1	TGCGCCAGCAGCTTGGGAGGGTCTGAGGATACGCAGTATTTT	CASSLGGSEDTQYF
.	TRBJ1-1	.	TRBV27	TGTGCCACAGGGAAAGGTGTGAACACTGAAGCTTTCTTT	CATGKGVNTEAFF
TRBD1	TRBJ1-2	.	TRBV28	TGTGCCAGCAGCGGACAGGGAGGCTACACCTTC	CASSGQGGYTF
TRBD2	TRBJ2-7	.	TRBV7-8	TGTGCCAGCAGCTTAGTGGGCGGGAGCTACGAGCAGTACTTC	CASSLVGGSYEQYF
TRBD2	TRBJ2-5	.	TRBV4-1	TGCGCCAGCAGCCAAGAACCCCTTCCGGGACTAGCGGGAGGGCCCAAAGAGACCCAGTACTTC	CASSQEPLPGLAGGPKETQYF
TRBD1	TRBJ1-2	.	TRBV25-1	TGTGCCAGCAGTGCGACAGGGCTAGGCTACACCTTC	CASSATGLGYTF
TRBD1	TRBJ2-7	.	TRBV5-8	TGTGCCAGCATTCCGACGGCCCTGACAGGGGACAGCTACGAGCAGTACTTC	CASIPTALTGDSYEQYF
TRBD1	TRBJ2-7	.	TRBV18	TGTGCCAGCTCAGCCTGGGGACAGCCCTACGAGCAGTACTTC	CASSAWGQPYEQYF
TRBD2	TRBJ2-7	.	TRBV5-4	TGTGCCAGCAGCATCCCTAGCGGGAGCGAGTACTTC	CASSIPSGSEYF
TRBD1	TRBJ2-1	.	TRBV18	TGTGCCAGCTCGCGGACAGGGGGCAGCTCCTACAATGAGCAGTTCTTC	CASSRTGGSSYNEQFF
TRBD1	TRBJ1-2	.	TRBV11-2	TGTGCCAGCAGTTCCGTGCGGGACAGGGTTCGGAACTATGGCTACACCTTC	CASSSVRDRVRNYGYTF
TRBD2	TRBJ2-7	.	TRBV7-2	TGTGCCAGCAGCTTAGTAGCGGGAGGCTACGAGCAGTACTTC	CASSLVAGGYEQYF
.	TRBJ2-7	.	TRBV4-1	TGCGCCAGCAGCCAAGAAAGCAGGGGCTCCTACGAGCAGTACTTC	CASSQESRGSYEQYF
.	TRBJ1-1	.	TRBV15	TGTGCCACCAGCAGATCCCTGACGGGAACTGAAGCTTTCTTT	CATSRSLTGTEAFF
TRBD2	TRBJ2-7	.	TRBV18	TGTGCCAGCTCACCAGCTAGCGGATACTTGGAGCAGTACTTC	CASSPASGYLEQYF
TRBD1	TRBJ1-1	.	TRBV10-1	TGCGCCAGCAGGAAGGACAGGGACACTGAAGCTTTCTTT	CASRKDRDTEAFF
TRBD1	TRBJ1-2	once	TRBV6-5	TGTGCCAGCAGTTACGCCCGGGACAGGTTGGATGGCTACACCTTC	CASSYARDRLDGYTF